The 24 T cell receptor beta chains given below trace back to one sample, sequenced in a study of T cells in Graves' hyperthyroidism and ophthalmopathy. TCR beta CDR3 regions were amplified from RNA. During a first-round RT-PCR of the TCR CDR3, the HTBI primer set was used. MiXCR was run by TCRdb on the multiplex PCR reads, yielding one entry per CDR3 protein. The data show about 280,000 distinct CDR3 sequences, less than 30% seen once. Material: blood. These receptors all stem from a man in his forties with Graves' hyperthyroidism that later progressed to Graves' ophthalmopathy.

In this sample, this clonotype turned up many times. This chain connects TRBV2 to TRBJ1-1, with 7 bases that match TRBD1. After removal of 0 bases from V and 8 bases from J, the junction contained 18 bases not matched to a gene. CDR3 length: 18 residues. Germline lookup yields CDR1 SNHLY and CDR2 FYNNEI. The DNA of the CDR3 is TGTGCCAGCAGTGAAGCGGAGTTTCGGACGACAGGGAAACTGGAAGCTTTCTTT. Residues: CASSEAEFRTTGKLEAFF.

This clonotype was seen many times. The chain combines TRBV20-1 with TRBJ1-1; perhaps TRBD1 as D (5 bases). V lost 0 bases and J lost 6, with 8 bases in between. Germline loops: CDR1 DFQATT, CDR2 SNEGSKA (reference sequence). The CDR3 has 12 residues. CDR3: CSARDRGPEAFF. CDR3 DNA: TGCAGTGCTAGAGATCGGGGCCCTGAAGCTTTCTTT.

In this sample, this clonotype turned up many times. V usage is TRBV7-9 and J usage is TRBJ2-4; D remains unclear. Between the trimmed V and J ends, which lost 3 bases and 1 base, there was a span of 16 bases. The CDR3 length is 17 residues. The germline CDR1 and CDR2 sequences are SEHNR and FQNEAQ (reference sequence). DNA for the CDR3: TGTGCCAGCAGCTTTTATAAAGGTGGAGCGGCCAAAAACATTCAGTACTTC. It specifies CASSFYKGGAAKNIQYF. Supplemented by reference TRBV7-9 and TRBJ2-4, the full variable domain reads DTGVSQNPRHKITKRGQNVTFRCDPISEHNRLYWYRQTLGQGPEFLTYFQNEAQLEKSRLLSDRFSAERPKGSFSTLEIQRTEQGDSAMYLCASSFYKGGAAKNIQYFGAGTRLSVL.

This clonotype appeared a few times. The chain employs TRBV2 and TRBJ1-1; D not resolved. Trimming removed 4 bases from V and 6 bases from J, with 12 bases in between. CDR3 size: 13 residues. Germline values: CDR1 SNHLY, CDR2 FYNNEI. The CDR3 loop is CASSAGPYPEAFF. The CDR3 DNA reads TGTGCCAGCAGTGCGGGTCCATACCCTGAAGCTTTCTTT. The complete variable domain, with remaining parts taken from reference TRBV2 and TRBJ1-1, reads EPEVTQTPSHQVTQMGQEVILRCVPISNHLYFYWYRQILGQKVEFLVSFYNNEISEKSEIFDDQFSVERPDGSNFTLKIRSTKLEDSAMYFCASSAGPYPEAFFGQGTRLTVV.

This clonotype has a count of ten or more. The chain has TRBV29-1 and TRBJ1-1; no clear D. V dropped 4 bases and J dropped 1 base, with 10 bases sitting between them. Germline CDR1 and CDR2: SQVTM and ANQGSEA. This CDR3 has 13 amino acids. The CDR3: CSVGGTRNTEAFF. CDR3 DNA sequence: TGCAGCGTTGGAGGCACACGGAACACTGAAGCTTTCTTT.

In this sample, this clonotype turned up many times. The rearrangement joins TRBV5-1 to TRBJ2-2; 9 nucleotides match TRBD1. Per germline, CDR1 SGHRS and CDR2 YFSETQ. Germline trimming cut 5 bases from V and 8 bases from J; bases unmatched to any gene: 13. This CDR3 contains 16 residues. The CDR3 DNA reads TGCGCCAGCAGTCGCCGGGACAGGGCGGCTACTGGGGAGCTGTTTTTT. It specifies CASSRRDRAATGELFF.

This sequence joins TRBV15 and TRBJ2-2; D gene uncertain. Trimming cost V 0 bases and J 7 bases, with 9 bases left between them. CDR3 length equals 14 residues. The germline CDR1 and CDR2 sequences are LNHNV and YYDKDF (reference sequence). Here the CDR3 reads CATSRDRRNGELFF. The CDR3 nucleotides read TGTGCCACCAGCAGAGATCGCCGCAACGGGGAGCTGTTTTTT. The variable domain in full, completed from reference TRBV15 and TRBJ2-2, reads DAMVIQNPRYQVTQFGKPVTLSCSQTLNHNVMYWYQQKSSQAPKLLFHYYDKDFNNEADTPDNFQSRRPNTSFCFLDIRSPGLGDTAMYLCATSRDRRNGELFFGEGSRLTVL.

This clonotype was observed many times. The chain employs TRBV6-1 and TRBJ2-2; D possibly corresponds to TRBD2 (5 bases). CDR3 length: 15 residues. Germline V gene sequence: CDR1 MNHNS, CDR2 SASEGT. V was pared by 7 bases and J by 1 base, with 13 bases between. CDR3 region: CASKVSLGNTGELFF. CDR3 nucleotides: TGTGCCAGCAAAGTATCACTAGGGAACACCGGGGAGCTGTTTTTT.

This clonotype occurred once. CDR3 protein: CATSDRDGRYGYTF. CDR3 sequence (DNA): TGTGCCACCAGTGATCGCGACGGACGATATGGCTACACCTTC. The rearrangement joins TRBV24-1 to TRBJ1-2; no definite D call. The CDR3 length is 14 residues. Germline assignment: CDR1 KGHDR and CDR2 SFDVKD. The germline V and J ends were trimmed by 3 bases and 5 bases, with 12 bases remaining between them.

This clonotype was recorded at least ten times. The DNA for the CDR3 is TGTGCCAGCAGCGGTACTGGAGAGACCCAGTACTTC. It translates to CASSGTGETQYF. The chain links TRBV9 to TRBJ2-5; D is unclear. Looked up from germline, CDR1 is SGDLS and CDR2 is YYNGEE. There are 12 residues in the CDR3. V shed 3 bases and J shed 4 bases, with 7 bases lying between them. The full variable domain, with the rest looked up from reference TRBV9 and TRBJ2-5, is DSGVTQTPKHLITATGQRVTLRCSPRSGDLSVYWYQQSLDQGLQFLIQYYNGEERAKGNILERFSAQQFPDLHSELNLSSLELGDSALYFCASSGTGETQYFGPGTRLLVL.

DNA of the CDR3: TGTGCCAGCAGATCATACGGACAGGCTGGGTTGCCCCAGCATTTT. Its protein product is CASRSYGQAGLPQHF. The rearrangement joins TRBV6-1 to TRBJ1-5, with 7 bases that match TRBD1. Germline V gene data show CDR1 as MNHNS and CDR2 as SASEGT. V gave up 6 bases and J gave up 9 bases; unmatched junction bases: 14. This CDR3 contains 15 residues.

The CDR3 spells CSARPYSRADTF. CDR3 DNA sequence: TGCAGTGCTAGACCCTACAGTAGAGCTGACACCTTC. The V and J genes are TRBV20-1 and TRBJ1-2; D ambiguous. CDR3 length equals 12 residues. Germline V gene lookup returns CDR1 DFQATT and CDR2 SNEGSKA (reference sequence). V was clipped by 2 bases and J by 12 bases, with 16 bases between them.

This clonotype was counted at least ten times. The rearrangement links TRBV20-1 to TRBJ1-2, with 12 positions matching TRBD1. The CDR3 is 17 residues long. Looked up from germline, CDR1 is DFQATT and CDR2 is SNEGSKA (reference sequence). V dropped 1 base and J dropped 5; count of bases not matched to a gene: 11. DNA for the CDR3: TGCAGTGCTAGAGGCCGGGACAGGGGGCGAGATAATTATGGCTACACCTTC. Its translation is CSARGRDRGRDNYGYTF.

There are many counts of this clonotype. For the CDR3, the DNA is TGTGCCAGCTCACCAGATAGCGGCCAAGAGACCCAGTACTTC. It encodes CASSPDSGQETQYF. The rearrangement uses TRBV18 and TRBJ2-5, with a weak D call TRBD2 (6 bases). Per the germline V gene, CDR1 is KGHSH and CDR2 is LQKENI. CDR3 length: 14 amino acids. Trimming removed 2 bases from V and 1 base from J, with 8 bases in between.

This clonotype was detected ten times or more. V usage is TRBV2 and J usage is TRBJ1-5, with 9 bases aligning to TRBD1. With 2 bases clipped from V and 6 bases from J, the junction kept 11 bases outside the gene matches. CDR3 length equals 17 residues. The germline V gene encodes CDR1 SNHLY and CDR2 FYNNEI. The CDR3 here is CASSEYGPHRGRQPQHF. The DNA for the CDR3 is TGTGCCAGCAGTGAATATGGCCCTCACAGGGGGCGTCAGCCCCAGCATTTT. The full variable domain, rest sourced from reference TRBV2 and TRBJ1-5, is EPEVTQTPSHQVTQMGQEVILRCVPISNHLYFYWYRQILGQKVEFLVSFYNNEISEKSEIFDDQFSVERPDGSNFTLKIRSTKLEDSAMYFCASSEYGPHRGRQPQHFGDGTRLSIL.

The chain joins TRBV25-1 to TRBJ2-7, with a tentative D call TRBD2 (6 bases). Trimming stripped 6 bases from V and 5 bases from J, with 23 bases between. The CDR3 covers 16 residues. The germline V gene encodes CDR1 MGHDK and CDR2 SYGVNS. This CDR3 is CASRESGRGMGNEQYF. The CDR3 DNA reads TGTGCCAGCAGGGAGAGCGGGCGAGGAATGGGAAACGAGCAGTACTTC.

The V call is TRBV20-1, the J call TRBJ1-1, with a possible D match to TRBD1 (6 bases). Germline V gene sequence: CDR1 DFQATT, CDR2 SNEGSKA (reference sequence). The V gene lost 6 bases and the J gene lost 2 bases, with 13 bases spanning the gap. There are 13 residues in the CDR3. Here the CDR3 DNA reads TGCAGTGCCCTGGGGGCTTCAAACACTGAAGCTTTCTTT. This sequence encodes CSALGASNTEAFF.

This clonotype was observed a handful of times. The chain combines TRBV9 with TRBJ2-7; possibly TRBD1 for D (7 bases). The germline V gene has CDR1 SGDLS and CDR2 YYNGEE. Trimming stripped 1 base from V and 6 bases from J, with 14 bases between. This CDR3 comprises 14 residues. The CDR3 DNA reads TGTGCCAGCAGCGTAAGTGGAGGGGGCGGCGAGCAGTACTTC. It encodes CASSVSGGGGEQYF.

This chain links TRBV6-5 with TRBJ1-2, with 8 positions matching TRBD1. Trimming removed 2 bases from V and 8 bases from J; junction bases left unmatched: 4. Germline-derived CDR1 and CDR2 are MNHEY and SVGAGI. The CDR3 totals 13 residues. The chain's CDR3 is CASSYGQGRGYTF. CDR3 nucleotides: TGTGCCAGCAGTTACGGACAGGGTAGGGGCTACACCTTC.

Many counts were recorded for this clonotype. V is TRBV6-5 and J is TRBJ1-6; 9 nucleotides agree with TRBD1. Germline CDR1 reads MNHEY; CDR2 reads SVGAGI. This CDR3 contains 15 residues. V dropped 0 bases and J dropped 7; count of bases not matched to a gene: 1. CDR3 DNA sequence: TGTGCCAGCAGTTACTCGGGACAGGGAAATTCACCCCTCCACTTT. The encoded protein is CASSYSGQGNSPLHF.

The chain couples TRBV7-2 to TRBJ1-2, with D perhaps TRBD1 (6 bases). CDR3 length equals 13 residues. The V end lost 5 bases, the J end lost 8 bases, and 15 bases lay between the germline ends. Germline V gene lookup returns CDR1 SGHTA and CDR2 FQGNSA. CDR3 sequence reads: CASSAGVHGGYTF. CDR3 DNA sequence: TGTGCCAGCAGCGCAGGGGTACATGGAGGCTACACCTTC.

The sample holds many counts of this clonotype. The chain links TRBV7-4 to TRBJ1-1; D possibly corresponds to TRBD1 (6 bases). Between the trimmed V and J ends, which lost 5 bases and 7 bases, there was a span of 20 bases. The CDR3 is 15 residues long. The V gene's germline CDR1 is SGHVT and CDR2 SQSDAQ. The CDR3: CASSRHRDPPLEAFF. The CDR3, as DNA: TGTGCCAGCAGCCGACACAGGGACCCTCCCCTTGAAGCTTTCTTT.

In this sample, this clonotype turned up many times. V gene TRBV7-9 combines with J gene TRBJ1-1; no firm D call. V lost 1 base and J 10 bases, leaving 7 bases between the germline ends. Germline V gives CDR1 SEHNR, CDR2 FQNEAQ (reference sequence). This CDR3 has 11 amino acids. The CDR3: CASSLVYPAFF. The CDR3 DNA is TGTGCCAGCAGCTTAGTCTACCCAGCTTTCTTT.

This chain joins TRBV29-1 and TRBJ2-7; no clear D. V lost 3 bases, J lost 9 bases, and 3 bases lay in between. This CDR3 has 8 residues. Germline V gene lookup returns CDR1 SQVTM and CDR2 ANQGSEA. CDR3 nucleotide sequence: TGCAGCGTTGATGGGCAGTACTTC. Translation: CSVDGQYF.